The table lists the clone carrying this T cell receptor beta chain with many counts. The antigen is not known. This sample is drawn from a study of T cells in Graves' hyperthyroidism and ophthalmopathy. Study conclusions and caveats: Peripheral blood also featured most of the thyroid clonotypes expanded above 0.001.

The length of the CDR3 is 14 residues. Trimming pared 2 bases from V and 4 bases from J, leaving 13 bases between. Germline values: CDR1 GTSNPN, CDR2 SVGIG (reference sequence). Authors of the study amplified TCR beta CDR3 regions from RNA transcripts. First-round RT-PCR with HTBI primers amplified the TCR CDR3 region. In TCRdb, the multiplex PCR reads were re-called with MiXCR into one record per CDR3 protein. The repertoire holds 100,000 to 130,000 distinct CDR3 sequences, with 15% to 20% as singletons. The rearrangement links TRBV30 to TRBJ2-3; D is possibly TRBD2 (6 bases). The clonotype was recovered from a woman aged 45-59 years with Graves' hyperthyroidism. The sequenced sample consisted of blood. The CDR3 here is CAWSRRGMADTQYF. CDR3 nucleotides: TGTGCCTGGAGTAGGAGGGGAATGGCAGATACGCAGTATTTT. The whole variable domain, remainder taken from reference TRBV30 and TRBJ2-3, is SQTIHQWPATLVQPVGSPLSLECTVEGTSNPNLYWYRQAAGRGLQLLFYSVGIGQISSEVPQNLSASRPQDRQFILSSKKLLLSDSGFYLCAWSRRGMADTQYFGPGTRLTVL.